This T cell receptor beta chain stems from a study of blood T cell repertoires in COVID-19. In the authors' methods: How many nucleated cells were present was estimated from reference gene primer amplification. The protocol was immunoSEQ multiplex PCR, while the TCRdb copy is restricted to in-frame clones and leaves out a portion. V, J and clone size derive from that table, while D and trimming were established from the DNA sequence. The data contain 150,000 to 200,000 clones, under 80% of them singletons. V was trimmed by 0 bases and J by 7 bases, leaving 2 bases between them. Germline V gene data show CDR1 as SGHTS and CDR2 as YDEGEE. The CDR3 has 11 residues.

The receptor was isolated from a woman aged 50 to 60 with acute COVID-19. Specimen: PBMCs or T cells enriched from blood (not recorded which). J is TRBJ1-5 and V is TRBV5-8; no firm D call. CDR3 nucleotide sequence: TGTGCCAGCAGCTTGGTACAGCCCCAGCATTTT. This encodes CASSLVQPQHF.